In its sample, the clone carrying this TCR beta chain was seen a few times. Its antigen is undetermined. Per the germline V gene, CDR1 is DFQATT and CDR2 is SNEGSKA (reference sequence). The V end was cut by 8 bases, the J end by 11 bases, with 28 bases between. There are 15 residues in the CDR3. Each CDR3 protein gets one entry after TCRdb re-called the reads with MiXCR. The sample has about 770,000 distinct CDR3 sequences, about 28% seen once. The data belong to a study of T cell repertoires in cytomegalovirus infection. Study as a whole: The authors relied on CMV epitopes, both recently identified HLA-C-restricted and well-studied HLA-B-restricted. Study-level results: Carriers of CMV and the relevant HLA type were discriminated by public TCR beta frequency.

The sample was cultured CD8+ T cells from PBMCs, taken from culture after CMV antigen stimulation. The source is a human donor in good health (CMV status not recorded). Some clones in this sample may be carry-over from other donors' samples. This sequence joins TRBV20-1 and TRBJ1-5; D might be TRBD1 (5 bases). As DNA, the CDR3 is TGCAGTTTGACGCGGGGGGGGATTTTGGTCGAAGCCCAGCATTTT. It is translated as CSLTRGGILVEAQHF.